The present TCR beta chain was sequenced within a study of PD-1 blockade in mismatch repair-deficient tumors. Points from the study as a whole: Tumor-resident clones, often absent from pretreatment blood, expanded after pembrolizumab and then contracted.

About this clone itself: Its antigen is unknown.

Here immunoSEQ multiplex PCR was the method, and the copy in TCRdb shows in-frame clones only, minus some. The repertoire includes around 62,000 clones, 70% to 80% of them detected once, and 4.5% to 7% sits in the top ten. The CDR3 is 14 amino acids. V was clipped by 11 bases and J by 2 bases; unmatched bases: 7. Germline CDR1 reads ENHRY; CDR2 reads SYGVKD. Mismatch repair deficiency was confirmed in all patients, by PCR or immunohistochemistry. The source is an adult with mismatch repair-deficient cancer. V gene TRBV10-3 combines with J gene TRBJ2-3; 10 bases agree with TRBD2. The source material was peripheral blood, sampled 2 weeks after starting pembrolizumab. CDR3 sequence reads: CAGRTSGSTDTQYF. CDR3 in DNA: TGTGCCGGGAGGACTAGCGGATCCACAGATACGCAGTATTTT.